This T cell receptor (beta chain) derives from a study of blood T cell repertoires in COVID-19. Study-level background: Spain, Italy and the United States supplied samples that represented acute and convalescent COVID-19.

Assay: immunoSEQ multiplex PCR; the TCRdb copy retains only in-frame clones and omits some. The profile shows around 70,000 clones, about nine tenths of them singletons. The V end was cut by 6 bases, the J end by 1 base, with 10 bases between. The germline CDR1 and CDR2 sequences are SNHLY and FYNNEI. CDR3 length: 13 amino acids. V usage is TRBV2 and J usage is TRBJ2-7, with TRBD1 as a possible D gene (5 bases). The receptor's source is a man in his forties or fifties with COVID-19, enrolled during active disease. Sequenced sample: peripheral blood. DNA of the CDR3: TGTGCCAGCAGCCCCCCAGGGTCCTACGAGCAGTACGTC. This gives the protein CASSPPGSYEQYV.